Listed here are 2 T cell receptor beta chains from one sample, sequenced in a study of T cell responses to AZD1222 COVID-19 vaccine. Measured with immunoSEQ multiplex PCR; TCRdb has only the in-frame clones, and not every one. The repertoire includes around 160,000 clones, about 91% of them detected once, and approximately 1.5% sits in the top ten. The starting material was peripheral blood, obtained on day 0 of AZD1222 vaccination. These receptors originate from an adult in good health.

The rearrangement uses TRBV5-6 and TRBJ1-5, with D hard to call. Germline loops: CDR1 SGHDT, CDR2 YYEEEE. V was trimmed by 1 base and J by 8 bases, leaving 4 bases between them. This CDR3 contains 11 residues. In DNA, the CDR3 is TGTGCCAGCAGCTTGACCGAGCCCCAGCATTTT. This sequence encodes CASSLTEPQHF.

The chain carries TRBV5-1 and TRBJ1-1; D is unresolved. The CDR3 runs to 13 residues. Germline V lookup: CDR1 SGHRS, CDR2 YFSETQ. V lost 2 bases to trimming and J lost 6 bases, with 11 bases between them. The CDR3 spells CASSLSPPSEAFF. The DNA for the CDR3 is TGCGCCAGCAGCTTATCTCCACCATCTGAAGCTTTCTTT.